This is a list of T cell receptor beta chains from one sample in a study of control samples from healthy donors and cancer patients. Clones were sequenced by immunoSEQ multiplex PCR, and TCRdb holds only the in-frame ones, with some missing. The table lists about 44,000 clones, about 90% of them singletons. Specimen: PBMCs. Receptors were obtained from a woman aged 60 to 75 with lung cancer. Each CDR3 is given with its conserved first and last residue. Fields, in order: clone size, D gene, V gene, J gene, CDR3 DNA, CDR3 protein. The D gene is left open where the match is weak. Some rows have no size entry. The others give once, few or many, or a class for an expanded clone.

NA	TRBD1	TRBV24-1	TRBJ1-2	TGTGCCACCAGTTCGACAGGGGAAGGTGGCTATGGCTACACCTTC	CATSSTGEGGYGYTF
NA	TRBD1	TRBV5-6	TRBJ1-1	TGTGCCAGCAGCTGGGGACAGGGGAACACTGAAGCTTTCTTT	CASSWGQGNTEAFF
NA	NA	TRBV11-2	TRBJ2-3	TGTGCCAGCAGCTTATGGGGCCGACCCCCAGATACGCAGTATTTT	CASSLWGRPPDTQYF
NA	TRBD2	TRBV10-3	TRBJ2-7	TGTGCCATCAGTGCCAGCGGGAGGACCTCCTACGAGCAGTACTTC	CAISASGRTSYEQYF
once	NA	TRBV10-1	TRBJ2-1	TGCGCCAGCAGTACTAATTATGGTGATGAGCAGTTCTTC	CASSTNYGDEQFF
NA	NA	TRBV7-9	TRBJ2-5	TGTGCCAGCAGCCCATCTTGGGGGGCTGTGACCCAGTACTTC	CASSPSWGAVTQYF
NA	TRBD2	TRBV4-1	TRBJ2-2	TGCGCCAGCAGCCAGTACAGCGGGAGGGCCGGGACCGGGGAGCTGTTTTTT	CASSQYSGRAGTGELFF
few	NA	TRBV6-5	TRBJ1-5	TGTGCCAGCAGCCGTCGGGCCCAAGGAAATCAGCCCCAGCATTTT	CASSRRAQGNQPQHF
NA	NA	TRBV6-5	TRBJ1-2	TGTGCCAGCAGTTACTCGAGCGGCCGGTATGGCTACACCTTC	CASSYSSGRYGYTF
NA	NA	TRBV29-1	TRBJ1-4	TGCAGCGTTTGTTGGGACAACGAGTTTGAAAAACTGTTTTTT	CSVCWDNEFEKLFF
NA	NA	TRBV5-6	TRBJ1-1	TGTGCCAGCAGCTTGGGGACCGGGACTTGGAACACTGAAGCTTTCTTT	CASSLGTGTWNTEAFF
NA	TRBD1	TRBV11-2	TRBJ2-7	TGTGCCAGCAGCCTTTCAACAGGGGGAGCCTACGAGCAGTACTTC	CASSLSTGGAYEQYF
NA	TRBD1	TRBV2	TRBJ1-6	TGTGCCAGCAGTGATGACAGGGCTAATTCACCCCTCCACTTT	CASSDDRANSPLHF
NA	NA	TRBV6-5	TRBJ2-3	TGTGCCAGCAGTTACTCAGGTCCGAGCACAGATACGCAGTATTTT	CASSYSGPSTDTQYF
NA	TRBD2	TRBV6-2/TRBV6-3	TRBJ2-1	TGTGCCAGCAGTTACGGAGGGACTAGCGGGAGGAATGAGCAGTTCTTC	CASSYGGTSGRNEQFF
NA	NA	TRBV3-1/TRBV3-2	TRBJ2-3	TGTGCCAGCAGCCAAGGAGCTAATGAAGATACGCAGTATTTT	CASSQGANEDTQYF
NA	TRBD1	TRBV27	TRBJ2-2	TGTGCCAGCAGCAGGGGGACAACGAACACCGGGGAGCTGTTTTTT	CASSRGTTNTGELFF
NA	NA	TRBV19	TRBJ1-1	TGTGCCAGTACCCATAACGGGGACCCTGAAGCTTTCTTT	CASTHNGDPEAFF
NA	NA	TRBV2	TRBJ2-7	TGTGCCAGCAGTAGATCCGGGGCCAACTACGAGCAGTACTTC	CASSRSGANYEQYF
NA	NA	TRBV30	TRBJ1-1	TGTGCCGGGTGGGGGAGCCGAGACACTGAAGCTTTCTTT	CAGWGSRDTEAFF